Below, 18 T cell receptor beta chains from the same sample are listed, as sequenced in a study of CD8+CD57+ T cells in acquired aplastic anemia. Patients chosen for sequencing had shown CD8+CD57+ cell expansion by flow cytometry. Using genomic DNA as the template, TCR beta VDJ and CDR3 profiling was carried out. Via MiXCR, TCRdb re-called the reads, giving one row per CDR3 protein. This sample yields about 160,000 distinct CDR3 sequences, of which under 55% are seen a single time; approximately 3% belongs to the top ten. The material sequenced was sorted CD4+, CD8+, or CD8+CD57+ T cells (not recorded which) from PBMCs. Source of these receptors: a human donor with aplastic anemia.

V is TRBV24-1 and J is TRBJ2-1; D remains ambiguous. Germline CDR1 and CDR2: KGHDR and SFDVKD. Trimming cost V 3 bases and J 7 bases, with 9 bases left between them. This CDR3 spans 13 amino acids. The CDR3 DNA sequence: TGTGCCACCAGTGATCACAGTTTTAATGAGCAGTTCTTC. Translation gives CATSDHSFNEQFF.

V usage is TRBV7-9 and J usage is TRBJ1-3; 7 bases fit TRBD1. CDR1 is SEHNR and CDR2 is FQNEAQ in the germline V gene (reference sequence). This CDR3 is 13 amino acids long. Trimming took 5 bases from V and 8 from J; bases not matched to a gene: 6. CDR3 protein: CASSRDRADTIYF. In nucleotides, the CDR3 is TGTGCCAGCAGCCGCGACAGGGCGGACACCATATATTTT. Based on the CDR3 plus reference TRBV7-9 and TRBJ1-3, the full variable domain is DTGVSQNPRHKITKRGQNVTFRCDPISEHNRLYWYRQTLGQGPEFLTYFQNEAQLEKSRLLSDRFSAERPKGSFSTLEIQRTEQGDSAMYLCASSRDRADTIYFGEGSWLTVV.

This clonotype was counted at least ten times. The chain uses TRBV15 and TRBJ1-5, with no clear D. Germline V gives CDR1 LNHNV, CDR2 YYDKDF (reference sequence). Trimming left V 3 bases short and J 4 bases short, with 13 bases between. The CDR3 spans 15 residues. CDR3 in amino acids: CATSSISLGNQPQHF. In nucleotides, the CDR3 is TGTGCCACCAGCAGCATCAGTCTGGGGAATCAGCCCCAGCATTTT.

This clonotype was seen repeatedly, ten times or more. This rearrangement joins TRBV5-1 to TRBJ2-7; D assignment may be TRBD1 or TRBD2 (7 bases each). V was shortened by 5 bases and J by 7 bases, with 19 bases between the two germline ends. Per the germline V gene, CDR1 is SGHRS and CDR2 is YFSETQ. CDR3 size: 14 residues. This CDR3 reads CASSGRGGGQEQYF. In DNA, the CDR3 is TGCGCCAGCAGTGGTCGGGGAGGGGGCCAAGAGCAGTACTTC.

The gene calls are TRBV20-1 and TRBJ1-4, with TRBD1 matching over 9 bases. Per the germline V gene, CDR1 is DFQATT and CDR2 is SNEGSKA (reference sequence). The CDR3 spans 14 residues. The V and J ends lost 3 bases and 7 bases, in that order; junction bases with no gene match: 6. CDR3 sequence (DNA): TGCAGTGCTAGCGGGACAGGGTCGATTGAAAAACTGTTTTTT. Encoded protein: CSASGTGSIEKLFF.

The chain recombines TRBV2 with TRBJ1-1, with no clear D. Germline CDR1 and CDR2: SNHLY and FYNNEI. The CDR3 is made up of 12 amino acids. Trimming removed 1 base from V and 7 bases from J, with 7 bases in between. The CDR3 sequence is CASSEGTVEAFF. The CDR3 region has the DNA TGTGCCAGCAGTGAAGGGACTGTTGAAGCTTTCTTT. Full variable domain (rest looked up from reference TRBV2 and TRBJ1-1): EPEVTQTPSHQVTQMGQEVILRCVPISNHLYFYWYRQILGQKVEFLVSFYNNEISEKSEIFDDQFSVERPDGSNFTLKIRSTKLEDSAMYFCASSEGTVEAFFGQGTRLTVV.

The chain links TRBV7-2 to TRBJ1-5, with 8 bases matching TRBD1. V shed 5 bases, J shed 6 bases, and the junction held 9 bases outside the gene matches. Germline V gene sequence: CDR1 SGHTA, CDR2 FQGNSA. This CDR3 contains 15 residues. CDR3 sequence: CASSRDRGRSQPQHF. CDR3 DNA: TGTGCCAGCAGCCGAGACAGGGGACGGAGTCAGCCCCAGCATTTT.

J is TRBJ2-1 and V is TRBV7-9; D gene ambiguous. Germline V lookup: CDR1 SEHNR, CDR2 FQNEAQ (reference sequence). The CDR3 totals 11 residues. The V gene lost 3 bases and the J gene lost 9 bases, with 6 bases spanning the gap. CDR3 amino acids: CASSLVGEQFF. The DNA for the CDR3 is TGTGCCAGCAGCTTGGTGGGTGAGCAGTTCTTC.

This clonotype was found many times. This chain joins TRBV25-1 and TRBJ2-5; unclear D gene. This CDR3 has 12 amino acids. Germline loops: CDR1 MGHDK, CDR2 SYGVNS. V lost 1 base and J 5 bases, leaving 5 bases between the germline ends. The CDR3 sequence: CASSESWETQYF. CDR3 in DNA: TGTGCCAGCAGTGAATCGTGGGAGACCCAGTACTTC.

This chain uses TRBV24-1 with TRBJ2-3; no definite D call. V shed 3 bases and J shed 3 bases, with 9 bases lying between them. The CDR3 runs 14 residues. The germline V gene has CDR1 KGHDR and CDR2 SFDVKD. CDR3 loop: CATSDLDSTDTQYF. CDR3 bases: TGTGCCACCAGTGATCTAGACTCGACAGATACGCAGTATTTT.

The rearrangement uses TRBV20-1 and TRBJ2-7; 7 bases match TRBD1. There are 16 residues in the CDR3. CDR1 and CDR2 from the germline V gene are DFQATT and SNEGSKA (reference sequence). V was pared by 6 bases and J by 2 bases, with 16 bases of the junction left unmatched. In DNA form, the CDR3 reads TGCAGTGCCCGGGAATGGGCACAGGGGATGGCCTACGAGCAGTACTTC. Translating gives CSAREWAQGMAYEQYF.

In DNA, the CDR3 is TGTGCCAGCAGCCGACGGATCACAGATACGCAGTATTTT. Its protein product is CASSRRITDTQYF. The chain links TRBV9 to TRBJ2-3; D uncertain. CDR3 length: 13 amino acids. Germline V lookup: CDR1 SGDLS, CDR2 YYNGEE. V was shortened by 4 bases and J by 2 bases, with 8 bases between the two germline ends.

The chain carries TRBV11-2 and TRBJ2-1; 8 nucleotides align to TRBD2. The CDR3 is 17 residues long. In germline, CDR1 is SGHAT, CDR2 FQNNGV. The V segment lost 3 bases and the J segment 5 bases; nucleotides outside the gene matches: 12. In nucleotides, the CDR3 is TGTGCCAGCAGCTTCCTCTCGGGAGCGGGAGTTGACAATGAGCAGTTCTTC. This codes for CASSFLSGAGVDNEQFF.

The rearrangement links TRBV12-3 or TRBV12-4 to TRBJ1-1; 8 positions match TRBD1. Trimming cost V 5 bases and J 6 bases; bases outside gene matches: 8. The CDR3 contains 14 residues. DNA of the CDR3: TGTGCCAGCAGTGCGTCCGGGACAGGCTCTGAAGCTTTCTTT. This translates into CASSASGTGSEAFF.

In the case of this clonotype: The junction differs from germline at one of its ends, possibly a read error. The rearrangement joins TRBV6-1 to TRBJ1-1; D not resolved. Germline V gene lookup returns CDR1 MNHNS and CDR2 SASEGT. The CDR3 totals 14 residues. CDR3 in amino acids: CASSEYPGNTEVFF. CDR3 coding DNA: TGTGCCAGCAGTGAATATCCTGGGAACACTGAAGTTTTCTTT.

Only a few counts were recorded for this clonotype. This chain joins TRBV2 and TRBJ2-5, with 9 bases that match TRBD1. The CDR3 has 15 residues. Per the germline V gene, CDR1 is SNHLY and CDR2 is FYNNEI. V lost 6 bases and J lost 4; bases outside the gene matches: 9. CDR3 DNA sequence: TGTGCCAGCAGATACGGACAGGGGAACGGAGAGACCCAGTACTTC. Translating it yields CASRYGQGNGETQYF. Full variable domain (outside the CDR3, taken from reference TRBV2 and TRBJ2-5): EPEVTQTPSHQVTQMGQEVILRCVPISNHLYFYWYRQILGQKVEFLVSFYNNEISEKSEIFDDQFSVERPDGSNFTLKIRSTKLEDSAMYFCASRYGQGNGETQYFGPGTRLLVL.

The chain is built from TRBV10-3 and TRBJ1-2; D is perhaps TRBD1 (5 bases). The CDR3 spans 13 residues. The V end was cut by 0 bases, the J end by 6 bases, with 8 bases between. From germline, CDR1 is ENHRY and CDR2 SYGVKD. DNA of the CDR3: TGTGCCATCAGTGAGTCACAAGGGGATGGCTACACCTTC. It is translated as CAISESQGDGYTF.

The chain employs TRBV24-1 and TRBJ2-7, with a tentative D call TRBD1 (6 bases). Deletions cut 6 bases from V and 3 bases from J, with 11 bases between. The germline gives CDR1 KGHDR, CDR2 SFDVKD. This CDR3 is 13 amino acids long. CDR3: CATSWTAIYEQYF. CDR3 bases: TGTGCCACCAGTTGGACAGCGATCTACGAGCAGTACTTC.